Listed below are T cell receptor beta chains from one sample, sequenced in a study of T cells and Merkel cell carcinoma outcomes. Sequencing used immunoSEQ multiplex PCR; TCRdb keeps in-frame clones, though not all of them. The sample contains 320 or so clones, around 93% of which appear only once. The sequenced material came from tumor tissue from Merkel cell carcinoma. These TCRs come from a human donor with Merkel cell carcinoma. CDR3s include the opening cysteine and the closing phenylalanine or tryptophan. A D gene is named only where the DNA matches it firmly. Clone size appears in some rows only: once, few, many, or a class for an expanded clone.

>once|TRBV7-6|.|TRBJ1-2
CASSPQGNYGYTF
TGTGCCAGCAGCCCGCAGGGTAACTATGGCTACACCTTC
>.|TRBV7-9|.|TRBJ2-3
CASSSREANTDTQYF
TGTGCCAGCAGTTCTAGGGAGGCGAACACAGATACGCAGTATTTT
>.|TRBV7-8|.|TRBJ2-7
CASSLGGVGGEQYF
TGTGCCAGCAGCTTAGGAGGGGTAGGTGGCGAGCAGTACTTC
>.|TRBV2|.|TRBJ1-2
CASSGTTNYGYTF
TGTGCCAGCAGCGGGACAACTAACTATGGCTACACCTTC
>.|TRBV7-9|TRBD1|TRBJ1-1
CASSASGTGGGTEAFF
TGTGCCAGCAGCGCTTCCGGGACAGGGGGTGGGACTGAAGCTTTCTTT
>few|TRBV2|.|TRBJ2-6
CASSTANSGANVLTF
TGTGCCAGCTCTACCGCAAACTCTGGGGCCAACGTCCTGACTTTC
>.|TRBV5-1|.|TRBJ2-5
CASSLESHQETQYF
TGCGCCAGCAGCTTGGAAAGCCACCAAGAGACCCAGTACTTC
>.|TRBV5-6|TRBD1|TRBJ2-3
CASSSTGAADTQYF
TGTGCCAGCAGCTCGACAGGGGCGGCAGATACGCAGTATTTT
>.|TRBV6-5|.|TRBJ2-5
CASSYSTWVQETQYF
TGTGCCAGCAGTTACTCGACTTGGGTTCAAGAGACCCAGTACTTC
>.|TRBV9|.|TRBJ1-3
CASSVTYSGNTIYF
TGTGCCAGCAGCGTAACATACTCTGGAAACACCATATATTTT
>.|TRBV1|.|TRBJ2-5
CTSSHLGLAGEGQETQYF
TGCACCAGCAGCCATCTGGGACTAGCGGGAGAGGGGCAAGAGACCCAGTACTTC
>.|TRBV7-9|.|TRBJ2-5
CASSLWGEGQETQYF
TGTGCCAGCAGCTTATGGGGAGAGGGTCAAGAGACCCAGTACTTC
>.|TRBV5-1|.|TRBJ2-5
CASSLGNQETQYF
TGCGCCAGCAGCTTGGGCAATCAAGAGACCCAGTACTTC
>.|TRBV4-1|.|TRBJ2-7
CASSQDQGRSSYEQYF
TGCGCCAGCAGCCAAGATCAGGGGCGAAGCTCCTACGAGCAGTACTTC
>.|TRBV2|.|TRBJ1-1
CASSERAGGEAFF
TGTGCCAGCAGTGAACGGGCAGGCGGTGAAGCTTTCTTT
>.|TRBV4-3|.|TRBJ2-3
CASSRGTFSTDTQYF
TGCGCCAGCAGCCGCGGGACTTTTAGCACAGATACGCAGTATTTT
>.|TRBV6-1|.|TRBJ2-6
CASSANGEQSRANVLTF
TGTGCCAGCAGTGCTAACGGGGAACAAAGTCGGGCCAACGTCCTGACTTTC
>.|TRBV4-2|.|TRBJ2-3
CASSHSRGKEDTQYF
TGTGCCAGCAGCCACTCGAGGGGGAAAGAGGATACGCAGTATTTT
>.|TRBV12-5|.|TRBJ2-7
CARIKGHTLLGNDEQYF
TGTGCTAGGATTAAGGGACATACCCTCCTTGGGAACGACGAGCAGTACTTC
>once|TRBV2|.|TRBJ2-3
CASSADTLDTQYF
TGTGCCAGCAGTGCAGACACTTTAGATACGCAGTATTTT
>.|TRBV6-5|TRBD2|TRBJ2-5
CASSSFPRERQETQYF
TGTGCCAGCAGTTCCTTTCCGCGGGAGAGGCAAGAGACCCAGTACTTC
>.|TRBV11-2|.|TRBJ1-1
CASSLGGFGEAFF
TGTGCCAGCAGCTTAGGGGGGTTTGGTGAAGCTTTCTTT
>.|TRBV29-1|TRBD1|TRBJ1-2
CSATTGYGYTF
TGCAGCGCAACGACAGGGTATGGCTACACCTTC
>.|TRBV19|.|TRBJ1-1
CASSMALGLGNTEAFF
TGTGCCAGTAGTATGGCGTTGGGTTTGGGGAACACTGAAGCTTTCTTT
>.|TRBV18|.|TRBJ2-1
CASSPGYNEQFF
TGTGCCAGCTCACCGGGTTACAATGAGCAGTTCTTC
>.|TRBV5-6|.|TRBJ2-7
CASSLGTYEQYF
TGTGCCAGCAGCTTGGGGACCTACGAGCAGTACTTC
>.|TRBV10-3|.|TRBJ1-3
CAISESGRGFGNTIYF
TGTGCCATCAGTGAGTCCGGCAGGGGCTTTGGAAACACCATATATTTT